The clone carrying this T cell receptor (beta chain) was observed many times. No antigen is known for it. This library used 300 to 500 ng RNA and molecular barcoded adaptors spanning alpha/delta and beta/gamma chains. TCRdb reprocessed the reads via MiXCR and lists one record per CDR3 protein. This sample has over 45,000 distinct CDR3 sequences; around 12% occur once, and the top ten carry less than 15%. The sample belongs to a study of read filtering for tumor transcriptome and immune sequencing. Whole-study results and caveats: The CD138-negative fraction was mixed bone marrow immune cells, not pure T cells.

The CDR3 length is 15 residues. Germline V CDR1 and CDR2: DFQATT, SNEGSKA (reference sequence). Trimming took 2 bases from V and 1 from J; bases not matched to a gene: 4. This TCR came from a donor older than 35 with multiple myeloma. J is TRBJ2-7 and V is TRBV20-1; 11 bases agree with TRBD2. Sequenced material: a population of CD138-negative cells sorted from bone marrow. CDR3 residues: CSARKASGRSYEQYF. The DNA for the CDR3 is TGCAGTGCTAGAAAGGCTAGCGGGAGGTCCTACGAGCAGTACTTC.